The rows below give T cell receptor beta chains drawn from one sample of a study of T cell changes during pregnancy in multiple sclerosis. Assay used: immunoSEQ multiplex PCR; TCRdb lists only in-frame clones, some missing. The table shows some 60,000 clones, with about 89% occurring only once. The sample here was peripheral blood, taken after pregnancy. These receptors were obtained from a female donor with multiple sclerosis, enrolled in a pregnancy study. The CDR3 runs from the conserved cysteine through the conserved F or W. Fields, in order: V gene, J gene, D gene, clone size, CDR3 protein, CDR3 DNA. A D gene is named only where the DNA matches it firmly. Clone size is shown for a subset of rows, as once, few, many or a class of expanded clone.

V gene: TRBV7-2
J gene: TRBJ2-7
D gene: -
clone size: -
CDR3 protein: CASSLVPGSYEQYF
CDR3 DNA: TGTGCCAGCAGCTTAGTACCGGGTTCCTACGAGCAGTACTTC

V gene: TRBV7-9
J gene: TRBJ1-2
D gene: -
clone size: -
CDR3 protein: CASSLAAYYGYTF
CDR3 DNA: TGTGCCAGCAGCTTAGCGGCTTACTATGGCTACACCTTC

V gene: TRBV7-9
J gene: TRBJ2-3
D gene: -
clone size: -
CDR3 protein: CASPGGWVTDTQYF
CDR3 DNA: TGTGCCAGCCCAGGAGGATGGGTCACAGATACGCAGTATTTT

V gene: TRBV2
J gene: TRBJ1-2
D gene: -
clone size: -
CDR3 protein: CASSGGGYGYTF
CDR3 DNA: TGTGCCAGCAGTGGAGGGGGCTATGGCTACACCTTC

V gene: TRBV27
J gene: TRBJ2-7
D gene: TRBD2
clone size: -
CDR3 protein: CASKPGLATYEQYF
CDR3 DNA: TGTGCCAGCAAACCGGGACTAGCGACTTACGAGCAGTACTTC

V gene: TRBV5-1
J gene: TRBJ2-5
D gene: -
clone size: few
CDR3 protein: CASSPGSTQETQYF
CDR3 DNA: TGCGCCAGCAGCCCAGGATCGACCCAAGAGACCCAGTACTTC

V gene: TRBV11-3
J gene: TRBJ2-7
D gene: -
clone size: -
CDR3 protein: CASSLAPTYEQYF
CDR3 DNA: TGTGCCAGCAGCTTAGCCCCCACCTACGAGCAGTACTTC

V gene: TRBV11-2
J gene: TRBJ2-3
D gene: -
clone size: once
CDR3 protein: CASSLYGGNTDTQYF
CDR3 DNA: TGTGCCAGCAGCTTATACGGGGGAAACACAGATACGCAGTATTTT

V gene: TRBV10-3
J gene: TRBJ1-1
D gene: -
clone size: -
CDR3 protein: CAISEPDTSQNTEAFF
CDR3 DNA: TGTGCCATCAGTGAGCCCGACACAAGTCAGAACACTGAAGCTTTCTTT

V gene: TRBV2
J gene: TRBJ1-2
D gene: TRBD1
clone size: -
CDR3 protein: CASITTGSSGYTF
CDR3 DNA: TGTGCCAGCATTACGACAGGGAGTAGTGGCTACACCTTC

V gene: TRBV9
J gene: TRBJ2-3
D gene: TRBD1
clone size: -
CDR3 protein: CASSVGDRGPSTDTQYF
CDR3 DNA: TGTGCCAGCAGCGTAGGGGACAGGGGGCCTAGCACAGATACGCAGTATTTT

V gene: TRBV6-5
J gene: TRBJ1-5
D gene: -
clone size: -
CDR3 protein: CASTAGFGPQHF
CDR3 DNA: TGTGCCAGCACCGCAGGGTTTGGGCCCCAGCATTTT

V gene: TRBV6-6
J gene: TRBJ1-2
D gene: TRBD1
clone size: -
CDR3 protein: CASSLTGTYGYTF
CDR3 DNA: TGTGCCAGCAGTTTGACAGGGACTTATGGCTACACCTTC

V gene: TRBV5-1
J gene: TRBJ2-5
D gene: TRBD2
clone size: -
CDR3 protein: CASSSTLAGIGETQYF
CDR3 DNA: TGCGCCAGCAGCTCAACACTAGCGGGAATAGGGGAGACCCAGTACTTC

V gene: TRBV7-2
J gene: TRBJ2-3
D gene: TRBD1
clone size: few
CDR3 protein: CASSASGQGTDTQYF
CDR3 DNA: TGTGCCAGCAGCGCTTCGGGACAGGGGACAGATACGCAGTATTTT

V gene: TRBV19
J gene: TRBJ1-5
D gene: TRBD1
clone size: -
CDR3 protein: CASRPTGIGQPQHF
CDR3 DNA: TGTGCCAGTAGACCGACAGGGATTGGGCAGCCCCAGCATTTT

V gene: TRBV4-1
J gene: TRBJ1-4
D gene: -
clone size: -
CDR3 protein: CATKNRAANEKLFF
CDR3 DNA: TGCGCCACCAAAAACAGGGCGGCTAATGAAAAACTGTTTTTT

V gene: TRBV4-1
J gene: TRBJ1-5
D gene: -
clone size: -
CDR3 protein: CASSQGSRQPQHF
CDR3 DNA: TGCGCCAGCAGCCAAGGGTCCAGGCAGCCCCAGCATTTT

V gene: TRBV2
J gene: TRBJ2-4
D gene: TRBD2
clone size: once
CDR3 protein: CASRVLTADPGGNIQYF
CDR3 DNA: TGTGCCAGCAGGGTTCTGACGGCGGACCCCGGGGGGAACATTCAGTACTTC

V gene: TRBV6-5
J gene: TRBJ1-3
D gene: -
clone size: -
CDR3 protein: CASSSLGNTIYF
CDR3 DNA: TGTGCCAGCAGTTCCCTTGGAAACACCATATATTTT

V gene: TRBV7-6
J gene: TRBJ2-1
D gene: -
clone size: -
CDR3 protein: CASSPVTGEGQFF
CDR3 DNA: TGTGCCAGCAGCCCGGTGACAGGGGAGGGGCAGTTCTTC

V gene: TRBV19
J gene: TRBJ2-6
D gene: -
clone size: -
CDR3 protein: CASSIGPQGANVLTF
CDR3 DNA: TGTGCCAGTAGTATAGGCCCTCAGGGGGCCAACGTCCTGACTTTC

V gene: TRBV2
J gene: TRBJ1-6
D gene: TRBD1
clone size: -
CDR3 protein: CASRETGGDNSPLHF
CDR3 DNA: TGTGCCAGCAGGGAAACAGGGGGGGATAATTCACCCCTCCACTTT

V gene: TRBV23-1
J gene: TRBJ2-5
D gene: -
clone size: -
CDR3 protein: CASSQSLRHQETQYF
CDR3 DNA: TGCGCCAGCAGTCAATCTCTGCGTCACCAAGAGACCCAGTACTTC

V gene: TRBV5-1
J gene: TRBJ1-6
D gene: -
clone size: once
CDR3 protein: CASSVGERSPLHF
CDR3 DNA: TGCGCCAGCAGTGTTGGGGAGCGGTCACCCCTCCACTTT

V gene: TRBV30
J gene: TRBJ2-1
D gene: TRBD1
clone size: -
CDR3 protein: CAWSVRTGGSNEQFF
CDR3 DNA: TGTGCCTGGAGTGTGAGGACAGGAGGAAGCAATGAGCAGTTCTTC

V gene: TRBV5-1
J gene: TRBJ1-2
D gene: -
clone size: once
CDR3 protein: CASSFDSIYGYTF
CDR3 DNA: TGCGCCAGCAGCTTTGACAGCATCTATGGCTACACCTTC

V gene: TRBV11-3
J gene: TRBJ2-7
D gene: TRBD1
clone size: -
CDR3 protein: CASSRGQGYGQYF
CDR3 DNA: TGTGCCAGCAGCCGAGGACAGGGATATGGGCAGTACTTC

V gene: TRBV6-5
J gene: TRBJ2-7
D gene: TRBD2
clone size: -
CDR3 protein: CASSRLAGSYEQYF
CDR3 DNA: TGTGCCAGCAGCAGACTAGCGGGCTCCTACGAGCAGTACTTC

V gene: TRBV9
J gene: TRBJ2-2
D gene: TRBD2
clone size: few
CDR3 protein: CASSEGLAGAQNTGELFF
CDR3 DNA: TGTGCCAGCAGCGAGGGACTAGCGGGGGCGCAGAACACCGGGGAGCTGTTTTTT

V gene: TRBV27
J gene: TRBJ2-7
D gene: -
clone size: -
CDR3 protein: CAGRRSSSYEQYF
CDR3 DNA: TGTGCCGGCAGGCGTTCAAGCTCCTACGAGCAGTACTTC

V gene: TRBV18
J gene: TRBJ2-2
D gene: TRBD1
clone size: -
CDR3 protein: CASSVQGMRTGELFF
CDR3 DNA: TGTGCCAGCTCGGTACAGGGGATGAGGACCGGGGAGCTGTTTTTT

V gene: TRBV7-9
J gene: TRBJ1-2
D gene: -
clone size: -
CDR3 protein: CASSLGGGGYTF
CDR3 DNA: TGTGCCAGCAGCTTAGGGGGAGGTGGCTACACCTTC

V gene: TRBV21-1
J gene: TRBJ1-2
D gene: -
clone size: -
CDR3 protein: CASSHTQGHYTF
CDR3 DNA: TGTGCCAGCAGCCACACGCAGGGCCACTACACCTTC

V gene: TRBV18
J gene: TRBJ2-7
D gene: -
clone size: -
CDR3 protein: CASSPPDYNYEQYF
CDR3 DNA: TGTGCCAGCTCACCACCGGACTATAACTACGAGCAGTACTTC

V gene: TRBV7-2
J gene: TRBJ2-7
D gene: TRBD1
clone size: -
CDR3 protein: CASSPGTGDSSLYEQYF
CDR3 DNA: TGTGCCAGCAGCCCCGGGACAGGTGACTCATCCCTCTACGAGCAGTACTTC

V gene: TRBV7-3
J gene: TRBJ2-2
D gene: TRBD1
clone size: -
CDR3 protein: CASSLRPVTGMTGELFF
CDR3 DNA: TGTGCCAGCAGCTTAAGGCCCGTGACAGGGATGACCGGGGAGCTGTTTTTT

V gene: TRBV4-1
J gene: TRBJ1-2
D gene: -
clone size: -
CDR3 protein: CASSQVGGEGVRYGYTF
CDR3 DNA: TGCGCCAGCAGCCAAGTCGGAGGGGAAGGGGTGAGGTATGGCTACACCTTC

V gene: TRBV5-1
J gene: TRBJ2-3
D gene: -
clone size: -
CDR3 protein: CASSLSVTGGDTQYF
CDR3 DNA: TGCGCCAGCAGCTTGAGCGTGACAGGTGGGGATACGCAGTATTTT

V gene: TRBV5-1
J gene: TRBJ2-1
D gene: TRBD1
clone size: -
CDR3 protein: CASSLRPGQGYNEQFF
CDR3 DNA: TGCGCCAGCAGCTTGAGGCCGGGACAGGGTTACAATGAGCAGTTCTTC

V gene: TRBV2
J gene: TRBJ1-2
D gene: TRBD1
clone size: -
CDR3 protein: CASRDRGPGGYGYTF
CDR3 DNA: TGTGCCAGCCGGGACAGGGGGCCTGGTGGGTATGGCTACACCTTC

V gene: TRBV5-1
J gene: TRBJ1-4
D gene: -
clone size: -
CDR3 protein: CASSWEGGVAEKLFF
CDR3 DNA: TGCGCCAGCAGCTGGGAGGGGGGGGTTGCTGAAAAACTGTTTTTT

V gene: TRBV5-1
J gene: TRBJ2-2
D gene: -
clone size: once
CDR3 protein: CASSLAPGTGELFF
CDR3 DNA: TGCGCCAGCAGCTTGGCCCCGGGAACCGGGGAGCTGTTTTTT

V gene: TRBV4-1
J gene: TRBJ2-3
D gene: TRBD2
clone size: -
CDR3 protein: CASSQVFSGGPYYTDTQYF
CDR3 DNA: TGCGCCAGCAGCCAAGTTTTTAGCGGGGGGCCCTATTACACAGATACGCAGTATTTT